One sample yielded the 31 T cell receptor beta chains listed below, sequenced in a study of T-cell reconstitution after alpha-beta-depleted transplantation in children. Preparing the TCRbeta library involved the use of unique molecular identifiers. TCRdb re-derived calls from the PCR reads in MiXCR, one entry per CDR3 protein. The profile covers 500,000 to 650,000 distinct CDR3 sequences, with roughly 13% appearing a single time and 2.2% taken by the ten largest. The sequencing here drew on PBMCs, mostly from graft donor cells, taken 360 days after TCRalphabeta/CD19-depleted stem cell transplant. The receptors originated from a male patient between 10 and 17 years old who had a stem cell transplant for acute myeloid leukemia, so the T cells may come from the graft donor.

This clonotype was observed a few times. The rearrangement links TRBV6-1 to TRBJ2-1; D might be TRBD2 (5 bases). The V end lost 3 bases, the J end lost 6 bases, and 15 bases lay between the germline ends. CDR1 MNHNS and CDR2 SASEGT come from the germline V gene. The CDR3 has 15 amino acids. The CDR3 DNA is TGTGCCAGCAGTGATCGCTTGGGAGCGGTCAATGAGCAGTTCTTC. Translation gives CASSDRLGAVNEQFF.

The sample holds one count of this clonotype. A junction end diverges from the germline sequence, so it may reflect a read error. This chain uses TRBV20-1 with TRBJ2-3; D uncertain. This CDR3 has 12 residues. The V gene's germline CDR1 is DFQATT and CDR2 SNEGSKA (reference sequence). This chain's CDR3 is CSAHSGPYQTFF. The DNA of the CDR3 is TGCAGTGCCCACTCCGGACCCTACCAAACCTTTTTT.

This clonotype was found many times. This CDR3 reads CASSELRPGDEQYF. CDR3 bases: TGTGCCAGCAGTGAATTGCGGCCAGGGGACGAGCAGTACTTC. The J gene is TRBJ2-7, the V gene TRBV25-1; D possibly corresponds to TRBD1 (6 bases). The germline CDR1 and CDR2 sequences are MGHDK and SYGVNS. The CDR3 totals 14 residues. V was pared by 1 base and J by 5 bases, with 12 bases between.

This chain joins TRBV28 and TRBJ2-1, with TRBD2 matching over 12 bases. This CDR3 is built from 15 residues. V lost 2 bases to trimming and J lost 12 bases; unmatched junction nucleotides: 8. The germline gives CDR1 MDHEN, CDR2 SYDVKM. CDR3 sequence (DNA): TGTGCCAGCAGTTTAACTGGACTAGCGGGAATCGGGCAGTTCTTC. It translates to CASSLTGLAGIGQFF.

The V and J genes are TRBV11-2 and TRBJ2-2; 12 bases fit TRBD2. V lost 4 bases to trimming and J lost 1 base; unmatched junction nucleotides: 13. The length of the CDR3 is 20 residues. Germline CDR1 and CDR2: SGHAT and FQNNGV. CDR3 sequence (DNA): TGTGCCAGCAGCTCCCACCCTAGCGGGAGGGCCAATAAGAACACCGGGGAGCTGTTTTTT. As protein: CASSSHPSGRANKNTGELFF.

This clonotype was counted between two and nine times. The CDR3 DNA reads as TGTGCCAGCAGTAGGACAGGGGACTGGGCGCAGTATTTT. Protein sequence: CASSRTGDWAQYF. V gene TRBV12-3 or TRBV12-4 combines with J gene TRBJ2-3; 9 positions agree with TRBD1. CDR3 size: 13 residues. The trim removed 5 bases at V and 10 bases at J, leaving 7 bases unmatched.

This clonotype came up many times. The J gene is TRBJ1-2, the V gene TRBV29-1; weak D call: TRBD1 (5 bases). V was shortened by 7 bases and J by 6 bases, with 9 bases between the two germline ends. Germline values: CDR1 SQVTM, CDR2 ANQGSEA. CDR3 size: 10 residues. CDR3: CSGTGDGYTF. The CDR3 DNA follows: TGCAGCGGAACAGGCGATGGCTACACCTTC.

This clonotype appeared many times. J is TRBJ1-6 and V is TRBV20-1, with 7 bases that match TRBD1. Germline V CDR1 and CDR2: DFQATT, SNEGSKA (reference sequence). The CDR3 contains 13 residues. Trimming took 6 bases from V and 6 from J; bases not matched to a gene: 5. The CDR3 bases are TGCAGTGCCCAGACAGGGATTAATTCACCCCTCCACTTT. The encoded protein is CSAQTGINSPLHF.

This clonotype was recorded a few times. This CDR3 is CASSEDWDTGELFF. The CDR3, as DNA: TGTGCCAGCAGTGAAGACTGGGACACCGGGGAGCTGTTTTTT. This rearrangement joins TRBV25-1 to TRBJ2-2, with D unclear. This CDR3 has 14 amino acids. Germline V gene sequence: CDR1 MGHDK, CDR2 SYGVNS. V lost 2 bases, J lost 3 bases, and 7 bases lay in between.

This clonotype was detected a few times. V and J are TRBV7-8 and TRBJ1-1; D may be TRBD1 (6 bases). Trimming took 5 bases from V and 6 from J, leaving 13 bases between them. The CDR3 is 13 residues long. Germline-derived CDR1 and CDR2 are SGHVS and FQNEAQ. The CDR3 sequence: CASSPLGGPEAFF. As DNA, the CDR3 is TGTGCCAGCAGCCCCTTGGGGGGCCCTGAAGCTTTCTTT.

This clonotype was counted between two and nine times. The chain uses TRBV4-3 and TRBJ2-3; 11 bases map to TRBD2. J lost 5 bases, V lost 2 bases, and 3 bases had no gene match. Germline V CDR1 and CDR2: LGHNA, YSLEER. CDR3 length equals 15 residues. As DNA, the CDR3 is TGCGCCAGCAGCCAACAAGGACTAGCGGGAGATACGCAGTATTTT. This sequence encodes CASSQQGLAGDTQYF.

This clonotype was observed a few times. The chain combines TRBV11-2 with TRBJ2-2; 11 nucleotides line up with TRBD1. With V trimmed by 5 bases and J by 5 bases, 13 bases remained unmatched. The CDR3 totals 18 residues. CDR1 is SGHAT, CDR2 FQNNGV, per germline. The CDR3: CASSLHPRTGGGTGELFF. The CDR3 nucleotides are TGTGCCAGCAGCCTCCACCCCAGGACAGGGGGCGGGACCGGGGAGCTGTTTTTT.

This clonotype was detected only a few times. The V gene is TRBV21-1, the J gene TRBJ2-1; TRBD1 reflects the table's D call only, with no check against the DNA. TRBV21-1 is tagged as a pseudogene. The CDR3 length is 14 residues. The CDR3 is CASSSGSGANEQFF. The CDR3 DNA reads TGTGCCAGCAGCTCGGGGTCAGGGGCGAATGAGCAGTTCTTC.

This clonotype was found many times. The chain is built from TRBV7-2 and TRBJ2-7; tentative D call: TRBD1 (5 bases). Germline CDR1 reads SGHTA; CDR2 reads FQGNSA. The CDR3 length is 14 residues. V lost 2 bases and J 2 bases, leaving 10 bases between the germline ends. The CDR3 protein is CASSLRGPPYEQYF. The CDR3 region has the DNA TGTGCCAGCAGCTTAAGGGGCCCCCCCTACGAGCAGTACTTC.

This clonotype has a count of ten or more. The junction departs from the called germline gene at one end, perhaps through a read error. V gene TRBV7-7 combines with J gene TRBJ2-1; D is possibly TRBD1 (5 bases). This CDR3 spans 15 amino acids. Germline values: CDR1 SSHAT, CDR2 FNYEAQ (reference sequence). This chain's CDR3 is CASSLTPDSYNEQFF. The DNA for the CDR3 is TGTGCTAGCAGCTTAACTCCCGACAGTTACAATGAGCAGTTCTTC. The variable domain in full, completed from reference TRBV7-7 and TRBJ2-1, reads GAGVSQSPRYKVTKRGQDVTLRCDPISSHATLYWYQQALGQGPEFLTYFNYEAQPDKSGLPSDRFSAERPEGSISTLTIQRTEQRDSAMYRCASSLTPDSYNEQFFGPGTRLTVL.

The chain has TRBV30 and TRBJ1-2; 10 nucleotides line up with TRBD1. Germline trimming cut 7 bases from V and 6 bases from J; bases unmatched to any gene: 8. The CDR3 runs 13 residues. Germline V gives CDR1 GTSNPN, CDR2 SVGIG (reference sequence). The CDR3 sequence is CASFPGTGDGYTF. DNA of the CDR3: TGTGCCTCCTTCCCCGGGACAGGGGATGGCTACACCTTC. Looking up the rest from reference TRBV30 and TRBJ1-2 gives the full variable domain: SQTIHQWPATLVQPVGSPLSLECTVEGTSNPNLYWYRQAAGRGLQLLFYSVGIGQISSEVPQNLSASRPQDRQFILSSKKLLLSDSGFYLCASFPGTGDGYTFGSGTRLTVV.

This clonotype was seen many times. Here the CDR3 reads CASNRPGLADLNTGELFF. Here the CDR3 DNA reads TGTGCCAGCAACCGACCAGGACTAGCGGACTTGAACACCGGGGAGCTGTTTTTT. This chain links TRBV11-1 with TRBJ2-2; 10 bases line up with TRBD2. The trim removed 7 bases at V and 1 base at J, leaving 12 bases unmatched. The CDR3 is 18 residues long. CDR1 SGHAT and CDR2 FQDESV come from the germline V gene (reference sequence).

This chain uses TRBV28 with TRBJ1-1, with D unresolved. Germline CDR1 and CDR2: MDHEN and SYDVKM. The CDR3 runs to 13 residues. V was clipped by 10 bases and J by 0 bases, with 12 bases between them. The CDR3 sequence is CATRMPMNTEAFF. The CDR3 bases are TGTGCCACAAGAATGCCTATGAACACTGAAGCTTTCTTT.

In its sample, this clonotype was seen a few times. The chain has TRBV25-1 and TRBJ1-4; TRBD1 aligns across 10 bases. Germline CDR1 reads MGHDK; CDR2 reads SYGVNS. The CDR3 runs 18 residues. V trimming: 5 bases; J trimming: 5 bases; junction bases outside the gene matches: 14. This chain's CDR3 is CASSRPGLRTGGNEKLFF. CDR3 in DNA: TGTGCCAGCAGTCGTCCGGGGTTAAGGACAGGGGGAAATGAAAAACTGTTTTTT.

CDR3 sequence (DNA): TGTGCCAGCAGCCACGTGGGGTGGGAGAGGAATGAGCAGTTCTTC. It codes for CASSHVGWERNEQFF. V usage is TRBV14 and J usage is TRBJ2-1, with D possibly TRBD2 on 5 matching bases. CDR1 and CDR2 from the germline V gene are SGHDN and FVKESK. Trimming stripped 3 bases from V and 7 bases from J, with 16 bases between. The CDR3 length is 15 residues.

This clonotype was found a few times. The CDR3 nucleotides read TGCGCCAGCGGGCGAGGGACCCTCGAGGGTGAGCAGTTCTTC. This sequence encodes CASGRGTLEGEQFF. J is TRBJ2-1 and V is TRBV5-1; either TRBD1 or TRBD2 may fit D (5 bases each). V was pared by 7 bases and J by 9 bases, with 20 bases between. Looked up from germline, CDR1 is SGHRS and CDR2 is YFSETQ. This CDR3 has 14 residues.

The rearrangement joins TRBV15 to TRBJ2-2; TRBD1 is a possible D gene (6 bases). Trimming pared 0 bases from V and 5 bases from J, leaving 13 bases between. The CDR3 has 16 residues. CDR1 is LNHNV, CDR2 YYDKDF, per germline (reference sequence). The CDR3 reads CATSRDRTESTGELFF. CDR3 bases: TGTGCCACCAGCAGAGATCGGACAGAGTCAACCGGGGAGCTGTTTTTT. The complete variable domain, with remaining parts taken from reference TRBV15 and TRBJ2-2, reads DAMVIQNPRYQVTQFGKPVTLSCSQTLNHNVMYWYQQKSSQAPKLLFHYYDKDFNNEADTPDNFQSRRPNTSFCFLDIRSPGLGDTAMYLCATSRDRTESTGELFFGEGSRLTVL.

V usage is TRBV6-1 and J usage is TRBJ1-5, with D possibly TRBD1 on 5 matching bases. This CDR3 is built from 17 residues. Germline CDR1 and CDR2: MNHNS and SASEGT. The V end lost 5 bases, the J end lost 4 bases, and 21 bases lay between the germline ends. CDR3 nucleotides: TGTGCCAGCAGTCGAGTCCCGGGACCGCCAGGGAATCAGCCCCAGCATTTT. Translation: CASSRVPGPPGNQPQHF.

The V and J genes are TRBV4-1 and TRBJ2-1, with 10 bases that match TRBD2. V gave up 0 bases and J gave up 8 bases; unmatched junction bases: 13. The germline CDR1 and CDR2 sequences are MGHRA and YSYEKL. This CDR3 spans 18 amino acids. CDR3 nucleotides: TGCGCCAGCAGCCAAGATTTACTAGCGGGAAATGGGGCACATGAGCAGTTCTTC. It codes for CASSQDLLAGNGAHEQFF.

V and J are TRBV28 and TRBJ2-1; D gene unclear. The CDR3 totals 12 residues. The germline V and J ends were trimmed by 3 bases and 10 bases, with 10 bases remaining between them. The germline CDR1 and CDR2 sequences are MDHEN and SYDVKM. CDR3 nucleotide sequence: TGTGCCAGCAGTTTTGCTCTACAAGAGCAGTTCTTC. It translates to CASSFALQEQFF.

The gene calls are TRBV24-1 and TRBJ2-1, with D possibly matching TRBD2 (6 bases). V lost 4 bases and J 10 bases, leaving 13 bases between the germline ends. The CDR3 runs to 13 residues. CDR1 and CDR2 (germline): KGHDR, SFDVKD. In DNA form, the CDR3 reads TGTGCCACCAGTGAACGACTAGTCGCCGAGCAGTTCTTC. Protein: CATSERLVAEQFF.

This clonotype occurred a few times. This chain joins TRBV3-1 and TRBJ2-7; 9 bases agree with TRBD2. CDR3 length equals 14 residues. From germline, CDR1 is LGHDT and CDR2 YNNKEL (reference sequence). Trimming cost V 4 bases and J 7 bases; bases outside gene matches: 8. The CDR3 DNA reads as TGTGCCAGCAGCCTTCTGGGACTAGCAAGGGAGCAGTACTTC. Translation gives CASSLLGLAREQYF.

V and J are TRBV7-8 and TRBJ1-6; D might be TRBD1 (6 bases). Germline loops: CDR1 SGHVS, CDR2 FQNEAQ. Trimming shortened V by 2 bases and J by 1 base, and 9 bases separated the two germline ends. This CDR3 comprises 16 residues. CDR3 sequence (DNA): TGTGCCAGCAGCTTACCCAGGGGTTCCTATAATTCACCCCTCCACTTT. Translated, it gives CASSLPRGSYNSPLHF.

This clonotype has a handful of counts. The V gene is TRBV4-3, the J gene TRBJ2-1; D remains unclear. The germline gives CDR1 LGHNA, CDR2 YSLEER. The CDR3 runs 13 residues. Trimming stripped 1 base from V and 9 bases from J, with 10 bases between. CDR3 DNA sequence: TGCGCCAGCAGCCAAGGGAAGTCCAGTGAGCAGTTCTTC. Protein product: CASSQGKSSEQFF.

The count of this clonotype is one. The chain has TRBV7-2 and TRBJ2-7, with 9 bases matching TRBD1. The junction had 10 bases not matched to a gene; V was cut back by 3 bases and J by 7 bases. Germline V gene data show CDR1 as SGHTA and CDR2 as FQGNSA. This CDR3 contains 15 residues. The DNA for the CDR3 is TGTGCCAGCAGCTTCAAGACAGGGGGGGCGAGGGAGCAGTACTTC. This codes for CASSFKTGGAREQYF.

The CDR3 nucleotides read TGTGCCAGCAGTTATTACCTTACTAGCGGGAACGTACAAGAGACCCAGTACTTC. It encodes CASSYYLTSGNVQETQYF. The V gene is TRBV6-5, the J gene TRBJ2-5, with 10 bases identical to TRBD2. The CDR3 covers 18 residues. CDR1 is MNHEY, CDR2 SVGAGI, per germline. V gave up 3 bases and J gave up 2 bases; unmatched junction bases: 12.